Listed below are T cell receptor beta chains from one sample, sequenced in a study of low-dose radiotherapy and immunotherapy resistance in tumors. TCRdb recomputed calls from the reads with MiXCR, one row per CDR3 protein. The table has under 60,000 distinct CDR3 sequences, 12% seen once. Sequences were derived from PBMCs, sampled before treatment. The receptor source for this set is a female donor with ovarian cancer. Both conserved end residues are part of each CDR3. The order of the fields is CDR3 DNA, CDR3 protein, J gene, clone size, D gene, V gene. D genes are given only for firm matches. Rows may omit the clone size; those that give it use once, few, many or a size class.

TGTGCCAGCAGTGACACGGGGCGGGAGGGCCTGCTGGAGGAGACCCAGTACTTC	CASSDTGREGLLEETQYF	TRBJ2-5	many	TRBD2	TRBV25-1
TGTGCCAAGTTATCCAGTTACACTGAAGCTTTCTTT	CAKLSSYTEAFF	TRBJ1-1	.	.	TRBV6-5
TGTGCCAGCAGCTTAGTTCGGCTGTGGGGGTATTCGGATTCACCCCTCCACTTT	CASSLVRLWGYSDSPLHF	TRBJ1-6	many	.	TRBV11-2
TGTGCCAGCAGGTCTAGCGGGGACAAGCAGTTCTTC	CASRSSGDKQFF	TRBJ2-1	many	TRBD2	TRBV5-4
TGTGCCAGCAGTTCCAGGGGGAAATCCTACGAGCAGTACTTC	CASSSRGKSYEQYF	TRBJ2-7	many	TRBD1	TRBV13
TGTGCCAGCAGTTATGGTCCCAGCGGTAGCACAGATACGCAGTATTTT	CASSYGPSGSTDTQYF	TRBJ2-3	many	.	TRBV6-2/TRBV6-3
TGCGCCAGCAGCCAATATGGACGAACAGAACAAGAGACCCAGTACTTC	CASSQYGRTEQETQYF	TRBJ2-5	many	.	TRBV4-1
TGCGCCAGCAGCTTGGTAGGGACAGTTACAACCTCTGGGGCCAACGTCCTGACTTTC	CASSLVGTVTTSGANVLTF	TRBJ2-6	many	TRBD1	TRBV5-1
TGTGCCAGTCTTACAGGGGACTCCTACAATGAGCAGTTCTTC	CASLTGDSYNEQFF	TRBJ2-1	medium-sized	TRBD1	TRBV28
TGTGCCTGGAGTAAATCCGGGACAGGAGGTCACTATGGCTACACCTTC	CAWSKSGTGGHYGYTF	TRBJ1-2	many	TRBD1	TRBV30
TGTGCCAGCAGTGCCACAGGGTCGGGCAATCAGCCCCAGCATTTT	CASSATGSGNQPQHF	TRBJ1-5	many	.	TRBV28
TGTGCTAGTGGCCTAGGAATTTCCACAGATACGCAGTATTTT	CASGLGISTDTQYF	TRBJ2-3	many	.	TRBV12-5
TGTGCCAGCAGCCAAGGCGAGAGGTCGCAGTACTTC	CASSQGERSQYF	TRBJ2-7	many	.	TRBV3-1
TGTGCCACCAGTGACAGTGGGCCAGGACGGGAGACCCAGTACTTC	CATSDSGPGRETQYF	TRBJ2-5	many	.	TRBV24-1
TGTGCCAGTAGTCTCAGACTGTACAATGAGCAGTTCTTC	CASSLRLYNEQFF	TRBJ2-1	many	.	TRBV19
TGTGCCAGCAGCTTAGCTGAGGGGACCCGCCGGTCGGATGAGCAGTTCTTC	CASSLAEGTRRSDEQFF	TRBJ2-1	many	.	TRBV7-8
TGTGCCAGCAGGGTTACTAGCGGGATAAGCAATGAGCAGTTCTTC	CASRVTSGISNEQFF	TRBJ2-1	.	TRBD2	TRBV2
TGCGCCAGCAGCTCAGCCGGGACAGGGGCCGCCGAGCAGTACTTC	CASSSAGTGAAEQYF	TRBJ2-7	many	TRBD1	TRBV5-1
TGCGCCAGCAGCTACCGGGACAGGGGGGCAGATACGCAGTATTTT	CASSYRDRGADTQYF	TRBJ2-3	many	TRBD1	TRBV5-1
TGTGCCAGCAGTTTAGATCGAGGCGGCTACGAGCAGTACTTC	CASSLDRGGYEQYF	TRBJ2-7	many	.	TRBV27
TGTGCCACCTCCGGTATGCGGGGGGGCCAGACGTACAATGAGCAGTTCTTC	CATSGMRGGQTYNEQFF	TRBJ2-1	many	TRBD2	TRBV6-2/TRBV6-3
TGTGCCAGCAGCAACGGGGATACGCAGTATTTT	CASSNGDTQYF	TRBJ2-3	many	.	TRBV21-1
TGTGCCAGCAGCCGAGGACAGGGTTGGAACGAGCAGTACTTC	CASSRGQGWNEQYF	TRBJ2-7	medium-sized	TRBD1	TRBV6-1
TGTGCCAGCAGCCCAGGGGACCGGGCTCTTGCTTTCTTT	CASSPGDRALAFF	TRBJ1-1	many	.	TRBV13
TGCAGCGTTGAACCACGACAGAACACTGAAGCTTTCTTT	CSVEPRQNTEAFF	TRBJ1-1	many	.	TRBV29-1
TGTGCCACGTCGGCCGGGACCACCAACACCGGGGAGCTGTTTTTT	CATSAGTTNTGELFF	TRBJ2-2	many	.	TRBV28
TGTGCCAGCAGCCCCTCCGGGGGGGGCAATCAGCCCCAGCATTTT	CASSPSGGGNQPQHF	TRBJ1-5	many	.	TRBV9
TGTGCCAGTAGTAATTTCCTCACAGGGGTCTATAATTCACCCCTCCACTTT	CASSNFLTGVYNSPLHF	TRBJ1-6	many	TRBD1	TRBV19